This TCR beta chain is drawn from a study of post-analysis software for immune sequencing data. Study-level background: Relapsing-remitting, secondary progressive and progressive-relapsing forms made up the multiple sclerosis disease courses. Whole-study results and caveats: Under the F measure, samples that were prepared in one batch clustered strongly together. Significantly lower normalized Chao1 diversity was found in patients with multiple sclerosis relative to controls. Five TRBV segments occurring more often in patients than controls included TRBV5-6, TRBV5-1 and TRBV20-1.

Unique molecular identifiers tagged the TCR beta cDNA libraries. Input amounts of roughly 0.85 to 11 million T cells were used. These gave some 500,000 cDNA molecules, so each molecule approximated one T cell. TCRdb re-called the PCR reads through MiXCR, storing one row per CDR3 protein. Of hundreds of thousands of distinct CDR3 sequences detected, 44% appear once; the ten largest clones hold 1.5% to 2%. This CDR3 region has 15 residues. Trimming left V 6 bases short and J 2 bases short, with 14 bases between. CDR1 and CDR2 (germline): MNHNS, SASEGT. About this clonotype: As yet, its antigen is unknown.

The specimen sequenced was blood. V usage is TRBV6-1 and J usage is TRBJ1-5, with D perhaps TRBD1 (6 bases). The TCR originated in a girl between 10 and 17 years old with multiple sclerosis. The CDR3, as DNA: TGTGCCAGCAGCGAGGGGGTTGTGGGCAATCAGCCCCAGCATTTT. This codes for CASSEGVVGNQPQHF.